This TCR beta chain was captured by sequencing in a study of neurological immune-mediated disorders. Germline V CDR1 and CDR2: LGHDT, YNNKEL (reference sequence). After removal of 4 bases from V and 1 base from J, the junction contained 8 bases not matched to a gene. This CDR3 spans 18 amino acids. 5'RACE with 10-nucleotide random UMIs generated the cDNA. In TCRdb, the 5' RACE reads were re-called with MiXCR into one record per CDR3 protein. The profile shows some 31,000 distinct CDR3 sequences, 4.6% of them singletons. Unsorted libraries were prepared from 2 million PBMCs held at -80 C. This clonotype was found many times.

Sequenced material: PBMCs. The TCR sequence derives from a man younger than 35 in good health. The gene calls are TRBV3-1 and TRBJ1-5; 12 bases map to TRBD1. The CDR3, as DNA: TGTGCCAGCAGCCTTGGGACAGGGGGCGTCGGGAGCAATCAGCCCCAGCATTTT. It yields the protein CASSLGTGGVGSNQPQHF.